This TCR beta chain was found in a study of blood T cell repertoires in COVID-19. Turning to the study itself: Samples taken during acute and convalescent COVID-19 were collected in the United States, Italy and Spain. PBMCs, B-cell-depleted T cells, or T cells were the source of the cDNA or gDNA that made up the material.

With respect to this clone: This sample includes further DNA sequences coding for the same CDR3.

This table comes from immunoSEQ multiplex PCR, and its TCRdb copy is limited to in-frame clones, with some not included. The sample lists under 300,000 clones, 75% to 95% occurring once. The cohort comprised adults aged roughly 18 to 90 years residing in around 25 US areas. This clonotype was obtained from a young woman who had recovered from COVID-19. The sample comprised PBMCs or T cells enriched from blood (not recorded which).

Written as DNA, the CDR3 is TGCAGCGTCGACAGAGCTAACTATGGCTACACCTTC. It translates to CSVDRANYGYTF. This chain joins TRBV29-1 and TRBJ1-2; D is perhaps TRBD1 (5 bases). Trimming shortened V by 6 bases and J by 0 bases, and 8 bases separated the two germline ends. Germline-derived CDR1 and CDR2 are SQVTM and ANQGSEA. The CDR3 spans 12 residues.